The sequence of this T cell receptor (beta chain) was determined in a study of Ad26.COV2.S vaccination and SARS-CoV-2 variants. Study-level background: Each vaccinee took Ad26.COV2.S intramuscularly, once or twice 56 days apart.

As to treatment: some 19 received Ad26.COV2.S at low or high dose, single or two shots; several received placebo; per-sample allocation not given. Sampling was done on day 63 after the first vaccine or placebo injection. The vaccine antigen was prefusion-stabilized Wuhan SARS-CoV-2 spike. Libraries were prepared by immunoSEQ multiplex PCR; TCRdb keeps only in-frame clonotypes and omits some of them. The data contain 300,000 to 400,000 clones, about 85% of them singletons. This CDR3 contains 11 residues. The V and J ends lost 5 bases and 6 bases respectively, with 8 bases between them. Germline V gene data show CDR1 as MNHEY and CDR2 as SMNVEV (reference sequence). Findings and limits, study-wide: Vaccinees and placebo recipients showed similar non-spike TCR breadth. Reports say spike-specific CD8+ and CD4+ T cell responses covered substantial breadth after vaccination.

Worth noting for this clone: Its antigen is as yet unknown.

The source material was peripheral blood, sampled in a trial of Ad26.COV2.S vaccine versus placebo. The rearrangement joins TRBV27 to TRBJ2-7; D is unclear. The source is a person between 18 and 60 years old who received the Ad26.COV2.S COVID-19 vaccine or a placebo. The CDR3 loop is CASSHGGEQYF. The DNA of the CDR3 is TGTGCCAGCAGTCATGGTGGCGAGCAGTACTTC.